Described below is a single T cell receptor (beta chain) sequence and its context. As yet, its antigen is unknown. The sample originates from a study of cytomegalovirus exposure and HLA in healthy donors. General study points: Cytomegalovirus-associated TCR beta chains were listed, numbering 150 to 200. Sequencing likely generated an artifact that appeared as a cluster of highly shared sequence variants. The authors later found HLA-associated TCR beta chains more clonally expanded than equally common others.

PCR amplification relied on 60 Vbeta primers (plus 13 Jbeta primers). The method was immunoSEQ multiplex PCR; TCRdb's version includes in-frame clones alone and lacks a portion of them. The sample holds 150,000 to 200,000 clones; around four fifths are singletons and the top ten take roughly 10%. CDR3 size: 15 residues. V lost 4 bases, J lost 4 bases, and 13 bases lay in between. CDR1 and CDR2 (germline): SGHVS, FQNEAQ. Sequenced sample: PBMCs. This receptor was identified in a man younger than 35 in good health and CMV-seropositive. The rearrangement joins TRBV7-8 to TRBJ1-4; D might be TRBD1 (6 bases). The CDR3 region is CASSSGQLVNEKLFF. The CDR3 nucleotides read TGTGCCAGCAGCTCTGGACAGCTTGTTAATGAAAAACTGTTTTTT.